The 6 T cell receptor beta chains in this list originate from one sample, sequenced in a study of T cell responses to AZD1222 COVID-19 vaccine. Profiled with immunoSEQ multiplex PCR; TCRdb holds only in-frame clones, not every one. Among roughly 100,000 clones listed, about four fifths were seen once. Material: peripheral blood, obtained 28 days after the second AZD1222 dose. Source of these receptors: an adult who received the AZD1222 COVID-19 vaccine.

This chain connects TRBV6-5 to TRBJ1-5; 8 bases are a match to TRBD1. Trimming took 5 bases from V and 5 from J; bases not matched to a gene: 8. Germline CDR1 is MNHEY and CDR2 is SVGAGI. The CDR3 has 15 amino acids. The CDR3 sequence is CASSRTGFKDQPQHF. The CDR3 DNA reads TGTGCCAGCAGTCGGACAGGGTTTAAGGATCAGCCCCAGCATTTT.

The J gene is TRBJ2-5, the V gene TRBV3-1 (or the pseudogene TRBV3-2); TRBD2 agrees at 7 bases. CDR1 is LGHDT and CDR2 is YNNKEL in the germline V gene (reference sequence). This CDR3 is built from 15 residues. V gave up 1 base and J gave up 5 bases; unmatched junction bases: 7. The CDR3 reads CASSQGGLRRETQYF. The CDR3 DNA sequence: TGTGCCAGCAGCCAAGGGGGACTACGCAGGGAGACCCAGTACTTC.

J is TRBJ1-4 and V is TRBV20-1; D not certain. CDR3 length: 11 residues. Germline V gene lookup returns CDR1 DFQATT and CDR2 SNEGSKA (reference sequence). Deletions cut 2 bases from V and 7 bases from J, with 5 bases between. In DNA form, the CDR3 reads TGCAGTGCTAGAAGCGGTGAAAAACTGTTTTTT. It specifies CSARSGEKLFF.

V usage is TRBV4-3 and J usage is TRBJ2-3; D not resolved. The V and J ends lost 0 bases and 3 bases respectively, with 13 bases between them. The CDR3 contains 16 residues. CDR1 is LGHNA, CDR2 YSLEER, per germline. CDR3: CASSQEAPLRTDTQYF. The CDR3 DNA reads as TGCGCCAGCAGCCAAGAAGCCCCACTCAGGACAGATACGCAGTATTTT.

V is TRBV23-1 and J is TRBJ1-2; TRBD1 aligns across 10 bases. TRBV23-1 is placed among ORFs of uncertain function. The CDR3 is made up of 17 amino acids. Trimming took 4 bases from V and 4 from J; bases not matched to a gene: 12. CDR3 in DNA: TGCGCCAGCAGTCGGAGCCATAGACAGGGGGCTGGCTATGGCTACACCTTC. Its translation is CASSRSHRQGAGYGYTF.

The chain links TRBV7-9 to TRBJ1-1; tentative D call: TRBD1 (6 bases). This CDR3 contains 14 residues. The V and J ends lost 5 bases and 11 bases respectively, with 21 bases between them. Germline values: CDR1 SEHNR, CDR2 FQNEAQ (reference sequence). In DNA, the CDR3 is TGTGCCAGCAGCCCAGGTCAGGGCGTGGGGGGCGCTTTCTTT. Translation: CASSPGQGVGGAFF.